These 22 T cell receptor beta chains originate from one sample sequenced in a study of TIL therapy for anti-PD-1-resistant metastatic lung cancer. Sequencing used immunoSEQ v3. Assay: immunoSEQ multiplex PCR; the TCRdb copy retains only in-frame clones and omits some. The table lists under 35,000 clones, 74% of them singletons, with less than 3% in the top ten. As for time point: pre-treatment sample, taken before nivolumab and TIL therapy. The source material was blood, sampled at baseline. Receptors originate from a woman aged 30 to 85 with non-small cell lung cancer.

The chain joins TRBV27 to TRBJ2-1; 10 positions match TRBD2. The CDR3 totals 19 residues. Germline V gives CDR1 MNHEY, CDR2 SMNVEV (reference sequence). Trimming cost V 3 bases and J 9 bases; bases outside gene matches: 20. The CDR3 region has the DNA TGTGCCAGCAGTTTTCTGGCTAGCGGGAGCCAAAAGGGGGGTAGTGAGCAGTTCTTC. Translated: CASSFLASGSQKGGSEQFF.

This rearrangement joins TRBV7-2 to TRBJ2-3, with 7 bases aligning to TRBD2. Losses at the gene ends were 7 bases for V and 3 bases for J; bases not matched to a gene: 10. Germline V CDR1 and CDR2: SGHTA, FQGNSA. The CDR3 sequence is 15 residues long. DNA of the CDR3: TGTGCCAGCACCCCCGGAGGTAGCGGGACAGATACGCAGTATTTT. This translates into CASTPGGSGTDTQYF.

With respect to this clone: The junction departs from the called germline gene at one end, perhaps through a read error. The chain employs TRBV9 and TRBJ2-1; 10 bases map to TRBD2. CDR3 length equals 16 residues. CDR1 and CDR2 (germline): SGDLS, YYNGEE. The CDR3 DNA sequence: TGTGCCAGCAGCGACCCAGCGGGAGGGCCTAGGTTTGAGAAGTTCTTC. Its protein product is CASSDPAGGPRFEKFF.

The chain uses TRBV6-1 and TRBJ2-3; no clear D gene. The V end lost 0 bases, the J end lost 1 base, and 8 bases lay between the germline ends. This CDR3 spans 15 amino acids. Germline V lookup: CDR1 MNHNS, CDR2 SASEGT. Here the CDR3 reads CASSEAGTRTDTQYF. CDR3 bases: TGTGCCAGCAGTGAAGCGGGCACCCGCACAGATACGCAGTATTTT.

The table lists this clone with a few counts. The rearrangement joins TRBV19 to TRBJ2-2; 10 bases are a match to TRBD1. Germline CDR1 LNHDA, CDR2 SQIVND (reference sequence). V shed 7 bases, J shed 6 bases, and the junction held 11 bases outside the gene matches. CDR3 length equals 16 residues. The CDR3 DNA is TGTGCCAGTAAAAGATGGACAGGGGGAATTGCCGGGGAGCTGTTTTTT. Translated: CASKRWTGGIAGELFF.

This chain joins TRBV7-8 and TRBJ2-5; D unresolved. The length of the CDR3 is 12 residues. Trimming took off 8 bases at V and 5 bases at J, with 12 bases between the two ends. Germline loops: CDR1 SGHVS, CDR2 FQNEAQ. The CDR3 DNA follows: TGTGCCAGCGGAAGGGTAGAGGAGACCCAGTACTTC. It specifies CASGRVEETQYF. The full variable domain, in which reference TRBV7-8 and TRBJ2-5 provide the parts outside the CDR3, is GAGVSQSPRYKVAKRGQDVALRCDPISGHVSLFWYQQALGQGPEFLTYFQNEAQLDKSGLPSDRFFAERPEGSVSTLKIQRTQQEDSAVYLCASGRVEETQYFGPGTRLLVL.

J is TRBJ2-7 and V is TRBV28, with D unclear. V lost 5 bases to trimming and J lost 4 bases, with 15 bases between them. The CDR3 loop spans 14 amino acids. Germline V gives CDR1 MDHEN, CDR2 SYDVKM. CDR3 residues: CASSKGLAMYEQYF. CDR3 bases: TGTGCCAGCAGTAAAGGGTTAGCTATGTACGAGCAGTACTTC.

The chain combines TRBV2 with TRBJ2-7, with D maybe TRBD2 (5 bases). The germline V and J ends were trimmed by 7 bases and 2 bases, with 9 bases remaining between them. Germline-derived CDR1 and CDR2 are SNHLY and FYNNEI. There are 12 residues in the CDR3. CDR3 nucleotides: TGTGCCAGCAACGAGGGCACCTACGAGCAGTACTTC. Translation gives CASNEGTYEQYF.

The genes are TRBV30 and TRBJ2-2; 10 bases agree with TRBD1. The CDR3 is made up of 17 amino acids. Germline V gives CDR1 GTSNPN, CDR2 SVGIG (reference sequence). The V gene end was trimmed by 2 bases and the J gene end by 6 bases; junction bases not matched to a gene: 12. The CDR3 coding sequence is TGTGCCTGGAGTAGAGACAGGGGGCGCGGGGAACCCGGGGAGCTGTTTTTT. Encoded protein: CAWSRDRGRGEPGELFF.

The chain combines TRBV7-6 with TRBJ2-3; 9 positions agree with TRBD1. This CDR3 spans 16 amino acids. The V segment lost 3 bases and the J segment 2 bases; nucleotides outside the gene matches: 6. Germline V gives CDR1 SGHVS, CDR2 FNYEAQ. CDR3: CASSFQGQGITDTQYF. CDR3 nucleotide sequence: TGTGCCAGCAGCTTCCAAGGACAGGGGATCACAGATACGCAGTATTTT.

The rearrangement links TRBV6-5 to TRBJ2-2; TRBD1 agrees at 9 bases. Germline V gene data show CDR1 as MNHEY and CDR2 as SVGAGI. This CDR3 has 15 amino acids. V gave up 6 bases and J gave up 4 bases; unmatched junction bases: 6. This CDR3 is CASRGDREVTGELFF. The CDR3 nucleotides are TGTGCCAGCAGAGGGGACAGGGAGGTCACCGGGGAGCTGTTTTTT.

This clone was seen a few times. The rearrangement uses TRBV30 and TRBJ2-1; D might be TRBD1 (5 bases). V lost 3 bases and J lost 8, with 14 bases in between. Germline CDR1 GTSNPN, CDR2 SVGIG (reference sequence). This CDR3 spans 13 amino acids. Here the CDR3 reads CAWRRQITDEQFF. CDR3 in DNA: TGTGCCTGGAGGAGACAGATTACGGATGAGCAGTTCTTC.

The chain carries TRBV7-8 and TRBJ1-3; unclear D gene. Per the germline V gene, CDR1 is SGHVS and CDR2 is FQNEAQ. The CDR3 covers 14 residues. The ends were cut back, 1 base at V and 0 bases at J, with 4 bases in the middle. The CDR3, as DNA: TGTGCCAGCAGCTTAGGGAGCTCTGGAAACACCATATATTTT. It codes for CASSLGSSGNTIYF.

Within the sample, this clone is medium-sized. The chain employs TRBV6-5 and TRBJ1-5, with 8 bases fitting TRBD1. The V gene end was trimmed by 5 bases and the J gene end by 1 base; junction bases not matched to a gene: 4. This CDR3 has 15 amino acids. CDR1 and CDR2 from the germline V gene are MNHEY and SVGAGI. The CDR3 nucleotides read TGTGCCAGCAGTGCCAGGGGGCAAAGCAATCAGCCCCAGCATTTT. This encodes CASSARGQSNQPQHF.

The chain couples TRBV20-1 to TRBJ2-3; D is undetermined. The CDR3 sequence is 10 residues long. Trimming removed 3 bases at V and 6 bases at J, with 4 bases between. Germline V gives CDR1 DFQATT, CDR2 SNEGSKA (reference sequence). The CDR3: CSASEDTQYF. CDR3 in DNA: TGCAGTGCTAGTGAGGATACGCAGTATTTT.

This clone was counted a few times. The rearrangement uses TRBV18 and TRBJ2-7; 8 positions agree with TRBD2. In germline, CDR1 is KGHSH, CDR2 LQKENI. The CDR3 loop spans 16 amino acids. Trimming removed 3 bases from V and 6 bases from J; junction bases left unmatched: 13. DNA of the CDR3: TGTGCCAGCTCACCTCGTTCGAAGCGGGAGAGCGGCGAGCAGTACTTC. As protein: CASSPRSKRESGEQYF.

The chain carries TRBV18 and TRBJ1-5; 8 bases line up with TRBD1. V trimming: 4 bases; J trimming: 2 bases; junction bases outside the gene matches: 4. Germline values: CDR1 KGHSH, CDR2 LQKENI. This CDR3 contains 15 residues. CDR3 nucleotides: TGTGCCAGCTCACGGGGGACAGGCGGCAATCAGCCCCAGCATTTT. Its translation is CASSRGTGGNQPQHF. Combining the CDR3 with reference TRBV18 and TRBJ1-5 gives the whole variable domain NAGVMQNPRHLVRRRGQEARLRCSPMKGHSHVYWYRQLPEEGLKFMVYLQKENIIDESGMPKERFSAEFPKEGPSILRIQQVVRGDSAAYFCASSRGTGGNQPQHFGDGTRLSIL.

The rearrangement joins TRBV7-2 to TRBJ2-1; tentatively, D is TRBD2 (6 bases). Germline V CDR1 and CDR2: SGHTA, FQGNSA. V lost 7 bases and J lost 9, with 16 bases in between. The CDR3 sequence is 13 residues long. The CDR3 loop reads CASTTDGGGEQFF. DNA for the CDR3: TGTGCCAGCACCACAGACGGGGGAGGTGAGCAGTTCTTC.

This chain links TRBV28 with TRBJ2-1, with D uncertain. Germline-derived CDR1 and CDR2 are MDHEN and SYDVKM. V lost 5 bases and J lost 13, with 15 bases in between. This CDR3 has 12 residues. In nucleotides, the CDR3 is TGTGCCAGCAGTGGGTTCACACAATCACAGTTCTTC. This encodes CASSGFTQSQFF. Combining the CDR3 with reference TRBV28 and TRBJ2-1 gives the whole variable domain DVKVTQSSRYLVKRTGEKVFLECVQDMDHENMFWYRQDPGLGLRLIYFSYDVKMKEKGDIPEGYSVSREKKERFSLILESASTNQTSMYLCASSGFTQSQFFGPGTRLTVL.

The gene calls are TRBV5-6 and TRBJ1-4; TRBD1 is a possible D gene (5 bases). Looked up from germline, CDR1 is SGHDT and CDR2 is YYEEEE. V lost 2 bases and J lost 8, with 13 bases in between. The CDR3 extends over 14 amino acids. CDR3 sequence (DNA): TGTGCCAGCAGCTTAGGGACCAGGACAGAAAAACTGTTTTTT. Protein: CASSLGTRTEKLFF.

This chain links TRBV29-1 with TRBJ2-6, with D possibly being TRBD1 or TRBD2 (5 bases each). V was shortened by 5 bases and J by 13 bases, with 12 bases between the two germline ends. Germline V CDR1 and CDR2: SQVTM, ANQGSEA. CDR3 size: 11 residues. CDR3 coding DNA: TGCAGCGTTCAGGGACCGTCAGTCCTGACTTTC. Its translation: CSVQGPSVLTF.

CDR3 residues: CSVDPLGHEQFF. The CDR3 DNA follows: TGCAGCGTCGACCCCCTAGGCCATGAGCAGTTCTTC. The chain has TRBV29-1 and TRBJ2-1; D is unresolved. The CDR3 loop spans 12 amino acids. The V end was cut by 6 bases, the J end by 8 bases, with 14 bases between. The germline CDR1 and CDR2 sequences are SQVTM and ANQGSEA.